The source of this T cell receptor (beta chain) is a study of T-cell reconstitution after alpha-beta-depleted transplantation in children. Preparation of the TCRbeta library involved a method that used unique molecular identifiers. TCRdb ran MiXCR on the PCR reads and lists one entry per CDR3 protein. Of a few hundred thousand distinct CDR3 sequences in the sample, approximately 24% were seen once. This clonotype turned up a few times. Its antigen remains unknown. With 5 bases clipped from V and 3 bases from J, the junction kept 12 bases outside the gene matches. CDR1 is SGHTA, CDR2 FQGTGA, per germline. This CDR3 has 18 amino acids. Study-wide points: T-cell counts and diversity at one year following transplant were attributed mainly to newly produced T cells. Where some patients showed high TCRbeta diversity at day 60, it came from recipient T cells and thymic progenitors that had survived. There were reportedly several hundred expanded graft clones from which alpha-beta T cells came about two months after transplant.

The rearrangement links TRBV7-3 to TRBJ2-1; 11 bases match TRBD2. The source is a female patient between 2 and 15 years old who had a stem cell transplant for congenital amegakaryocytic thrombocytopenia, so the T cells may come from the graft donor. Sequencing was performed on PBMCs, mostly from graft donor cells, taken 360 days after TCRalphabeta/CD19-depleted stem cell transplant. The CDR3 DNA reads as TGTGCCAGCAGCAAGTTAGTCTGGGGACTAGCGGTCTACAATGAGCAGTTCTTC. Encoded protein: CASSKLVWGLAVYNEQFF.